A single sample gave rise to the 13 T cell receptor beta chains below, sequenced in a study of T cells after yellow fever vaccination. TCRdb ran MiXCR on the 5' RACE reads and lists one entry per CDR3 protein. The sample records 250,000 to 350,000 distinct CDR3 sequences, around 4.5% being singletons. The source material was PBMCs, sampled 15 days after the yellow fever booster vaccination. These receptors were collected from a man in his late teens or twenties who received the YFV17D yellow fever vaccine.

This clonotype was counted a few times. The chain carries TRBV6-2 or TRBV6-3 and TRBJ1-1; D is undetermined. V dropped 5 bases and J dropped 5 bases, with 15 bases sitting between them. The germline gives CDR1 MNHEY, CDR2 SVGEGT. The CDR3 consists of 14 residues. CDR3 sequence (DNA): TGTGCCAGCAGTAACGGCGCGGGAGCAACTGAAGCTTTCTTT. Encoded protein: CASSNGAGATEAFF.

In its sample, this clonotype was seen many times. V usage is TRBV12-3 or TRBV12-4 and J usage is TRBJ2-7; D is ambiguous. The germline V and J ends were trimmed by 3 bases and 6 bases, with 9 bases remaining between them. The CDR3 contains 12 residues. CDR3 coding DNA: TGTGCCAGCAGTTTTAATACAGCCGAGCAGTACTTC. This gives the protein CASSFNTAEQYF.

The chain has TRBV6-5 and TRBJ2-2; D might be TRBD1 or TRBD2, each matching 5 bases. Trimming pared 6 bases from V and 7 bases from J, leaving 18 bases between. This CDR3 is 15 amino acids long. Germline CDR1 and CDR2: MNHEY and SVGAGI. This chain's CDR3 is CASRRGSDPGGELFF. CDR3 DNA sequence: TGTGCCAGCAGGAGGGGTAGTGACCCCGGCGGGGAGCTGTTTTTT.

V gene TRBV11-2 combines with J gene TRBJ2-5; D uncertain. The CDR3 is made up of 13 amino acids. Trimming cost V 6 bases and J 1 base, with 9 bases left between them. The V gene's germline CDR1 is SGHAT and CDR2 FQNNGV. The CDR3 nucleotides read TGTGCCAGCAGTGACTCCTCCCAAGAGACCCAGTACTTC. It yields the protein CASSDSSQETQYF.

This clonotype came up many times. The chain has TRBV20-1 and TRBJ1-1; D uncertain. In germline, CDR1 is DFQATT, CDR2 SNEGSKA (reference sequence). V was clipped by 4 bases and J by 2 bases, with 11 bases between them. The CDR3 spans 13 residues. The CDR3: CSATQETNTEAFF. The CDR3 nucleotides read TGCAGTGCTACTCAGGAGACTAACACTGAAGCTTTCTTT.

Ten or more counts support this clonotype. V gene TRBV12-3 or TRBV12-4 combines with J gene TRBJ1-2; weak D call: TRBD1 (5 bases). Trimming took 3 bases from V and 5 from J, leaving 13 bases between them. The CDR3 has 14 amino acids. CDR3 bases: TGTGCCAGCAGTTTTTCGACAGCTACATATGGCTACACCTTC. Residues: CASSFSTATYGYTF.

This clonotype was detected many times. This sequence joins TRBV11-3 and TRBJ2-3, with D maybe TRBD2 (6 bases). The V end was cut by 0 bases, the J end by 1 base, with 11 bases between. From germline, CDR1 is SGHNT and CDR2 YENEEA. The length of the CDR3 is 16 residues. Here the CDR3 DNA reads TGTGCCAGCAGCTTAGATGGAGGAGGGGGCACAGATACGCAGTATTTT. Amino acid sequence: CASSLDGGGGTDTQYF. Based on the CDR3 plus reference TRBV11-3 and TRBJ2-3, the full variable domain is EAGVVQSPRYKIIEKKQPVAFWCNPISGHNTLYWYLQNLGQGPELLIRYENEEAVDDSQLPKDRFSAERLKGVDSTLKIQPAELGDSAVYLCASSLDGGGGTDTQYFGPGTRLTVL.

The sample holds many counts of this clonotype. CDR3 sequence: CASSFDRGYNQPQHF. The CDR3 bases are TGTGCCAGCAGTTTTGACAGGGGTTACAATCAGCCCCAGCATTTT. The chain employs TRBV12-3 or TRBV12-4 and TRBJ1-5; TRBD1 agrees at 8 bases. The ends lost 3 bases at V and 3 bases at J; junction bases unmatched: 4. This CDR3 comprises 15 residues.

This clonotype turned up a few times. The V gene is TRBV20-1, the J gene TRBJ2-4, with 11 bases lining up with TRBD2. The CDR3 extends over 16 amino acids. CDR1 is DFQATT, CDR2 SNEGSKA, per germline (reference sequence). V lost 6 bases to trimming and J lost 4 bases; unmatched junction nucleotides: 11. CDR3 bases: TGCAGTGCCCTCTTCTTAGCGGGGGGGCCTAAAAACATTCAGTACTTC. It is translated as CSALFLAGGPKNIQYF.

The chain links TRBV29-1 to TRBJ2-2; 13 bases match TRBD2. Germline CDR1 SQVTM, CDR2 ANQGSEA. Trimming took 8 bases from V and 1 from J; bases not matched to a gene: 4. This CDR3 contains 15 residues. The CDR3 sequence is CSTRTSGGNTGELFF. Written as DNA, the CDR3 is TGCAGCACTCGGACTAGCGGGGGGAACACCGGGGAGCTGTTTTTT.

This clonotype was counted ten times or more. The chain combines TRBV6-2 or TRBV6-3 with TRBJ1-1; D is ambiguous. This CDR3 contains 15 residues. The V gene's germline CDR1 is MNHEY and CDR2 SVGEGT. V lost 8 bases and J 0 bases, leaving 16 bases between the germline ends. Here the CDR3 reads CASATMLRMNTEAFF. CDR3 DNA sequence: TGTGCCAGCGCCACTATGTTACGGATGAACACTGAAGCTTTCTTT.

The rearrangement links TRBV6-5 to TRBJ1-2; 8 nucleotides agree with TRBD1. Germline CDR1 reads MNHEY; CDR2 reads SVGAGI. V shed 4 bases and J 6 bases; nucleotides not matched to a gene: 1. The CDR3 runs to 12 residues. The CDR3 region is CASSSGGDGYTF. CDR3 DNA: TGTGCCAGCAGTTCAGGGGGCGATGGCTACACCTTC.

This clonotype was counted many times. The chain links TRBV20-1 to TRBJ1-2; no definite D call. V lost 0 bases to trimming and J lost 6 bases, with 5 bases between them. CDR3 length: 11 amino acids. Germline V gene lookup returns CDR1 DFQATT and CDR2 SNEGSKA (reference sequence). The CDR3 loop reads CSAREGDGYTF. CDR3 DNA: TGCAGTGCTAGAGAGGGTGATGGCTACACCTTC.